Below, 7 T cell receptor beta chains from the same sample are listed, as sequenced in a study of blood T cell repertoires in COVID-19 (TCRdb year 2020). Libraries were made using the immunoSEQ multiplex PCR assay. Entries here come from immuneACCESS through TCRdb and include only in-frame sequences with V and J called. Some clones fail to appear in such tables; in the studies checked, an unresolved V gene covers under half of the shortfall, and the cause of the remainder is unknown. The sample yields 300,000 to 400,000 clones; roughly 88% were counted once. In total, the top ten clones hold approximately 1% of the sample. The sequencing sample was made of PBMCs or T cells enriched from blood (not recorded which). The receptors were sampled from a woman aged 30 to 39 with acute COVID-19.

The V call is TRBV19, the J call TRBJ2-7; weak D call: TRBD2 (6 bases). V was shortened by 5 bases and J by 2 bases, with 16 bases between the two germline ends. CDR3 length: 15 residues. Germline loops: CDR1 LNHDA, CDR2 SQIVND (reference sequence). The CDR3 spells CASSPRGGGPYEQYF. Here the CDR3 DNA reads TGTGCCAGTAGTCCCCGCGGCGGAGGGCCCTACGAGCAGTACTTC.

The rearrangement joins TRBV10-3 to TRBJ1-2; the D is unclear. The germline V and J ends were trimmed by 7 bases and 10 bases, with 16 bases remaining between them. The germline V gene encodes CDR1 ENHRY and CDR2 SYGVKD. CDR3 length: 12 residues. This CDR3 is CAIKTWESTYTF. The CDR3 DNA sequence: TGTGCCATCAAGACATGGGAGTCAACCTACACCTTC.

This chain uses TRBV30 with TRBJ1-1; D is uncertain. Per germline, CDR1 GTSNPN and CDR2 SVGIG (reference sequence). Trimming cost V 2 bases and J 5 bases, with 15 bases left between them. This CDR3 comprises 14 residues. The CDR3 sequence is CAWSNWGGLTEAFF. The CDR3 DNA reads TGTGCCTGGAGTAATTGGGGAGGGTTGACTGAAGCTTTCTTT.

The V and J genes are TRBV5-1 and TRBJ2-3; perhaps TRBD2 as D (6 bases). The CDR3 is 16 residues long. Trimming left V 4 bases short and J 5 bases short, with 20 bases between. CDR1 and CDR2 from the germline V gene are SGHRS and YFSETQ. This CDR3 is CASSHRDSIEGDTQYF. As DNA, the CDR3 is TGCGCCAGCAGCCACCGGGACTCTATAGAAGGAGATACGCAGTATTTT.

The V and J genes are TRBV7-6 and TRBJ2-7, with 8 positions matching TRBD2. J gave up 5 bases and V 5 bases, and 11 bases lay outside the gene matches. The V gene's germline CDR1 is SGHVS and CDR2 FNYEAQ. This CDR3 contains 15 residues. CDR3: CASSSREGEFNEQYF. DNA for the CDR3: TGTGCCAGCAGCAGCCGGGAGGGGGAGTTCAACGAGCAGTACTTC.

V and J are TRBV5-1 and TRBJ2-7; D ambiguous. The V and J ends lost 0 bases and 3 bases respectively, with 13 bases between them. This CDR3 is 15 amino acids long. Germline CDR1 SGHRS, CDR2 YFSETQ. The CDR3: CASSLGVVSVYEQYF. Here the CDR3 DNA reads TGCGCCAGCAGCTTGGGGGTGGTAAGCGTCTACGAGCAGTACTTC.

The V call is TRBV7-8, the J call TRBJ2-5, with 10 bases identical to TRBD2. Germline-derived CDR1 and CDR2 are SGHVS and FQNEAQ. Trimming cost V 4 bases and J 2 bases; bases outside gene matches: 7. This CDR3 spans 16 amino acids. CDR3 amino acids: CASSWPLAGAQETQYF. As DNA, the CDR3 is TGTGCCAGCAGCTGGCCTCTAGCGGGGGCACAAGAGACCCAGTACTTC.